This T cell receptor (beta chain) originates from a study of cytomegalovirus exposure and HLA in healthy donors. The V gene end was trimmed by 4 bases and the J gene end by 4 bases; junction bases not matched to a gene: 5. The CDR3 runs to 14 residues. The PCR ran on 60 Vbeta and 13 Jbeta primers. The data were produced by immunoSEQ multiplex PCR, yet TCRdb's version contains in-frame clones alone and is incomplete. The top ten hold approximately 1.6% of the sample, which has some 180,000 clones, around 88% seen once. Sequenced sample: PBMCs. This chain joins TRBV23-1 and TRBJ2-7; 9 bases are shared with TRBD1. TRBV23-1 is reported as an ORF; its role is uncertain. The origin of this receptor is a man aged 40-49 years in good health and CMV-seropositive. In DNA form, the CDR3 reads TGCGCCAGCAGTCCCCACAGGGGGCCGTACGAGCAGTACTTC. Translating it yields CASSPHRGPYEQYF.